These 9 T cell receptor beta chains were sequenced from one sample in a study of PD-1 blockade in classical Hodgkin lymphoma. Time point given: cycle 4 day 1 (C4D1), after six to seven weeks of nivolumab. Each of the patients experienced relapse following autologous stem cell transplantation, and their brentuximab vedotin exposure differed. Produced via immunoSEQ multiplex PCR; TCRdb's table is partial and in-frame only. The table includes approximately 45,000 clones, roughly two thirds detected once. The input for sequencing was peripheral blood mononuclear cells (PBMCs), taken before the fourth cycle of nivolumab. The receptors come from a human donor with classical Hodgkin lymphoma.

V and J are TRBV18 and TRBJ1-2; D call uncertain. From germline, CDR1 is KGHSH and CDR2 LQKENI. The V end was cut by 6 bases, the J end by 1 base, with 12 bases between. CDR3 length: 14 residues. The CDR3 is CASSPENNNYGYTF. The CDR3 DNA reads as TGTGCCAGCTCCCCAGAAAATAATAACTATGGCTACACCTTC.

This clone has only one observation. The rearrangement uses TRBV28 and TRBJ2-3; 13 bases are a match to TRBD2. This CDR3 comprises 16 residues. V lost 6 bases to trimming and J lost 4 bases; unmatched junction nucleotides: 7. Germline values: CDR1 MDHEN, CDR2 SYDVKM. The CDR3 bases are TGTGCCAGCAGCCAAACTAGCGGGGGGGCCCCAGATACGCAGTATTTT. Protein: CASSQTSGGAPDTQYF.

This clone appeared once. The V and J genes are TRBV6-5 and TRBJ2-7, with D tentatively TRBD1 (6 bases). The CDR3 spans 10 residues. Germline CDR1 and CDR2: MNHEY and SVGAGI. Trimming took off 9 bases at V and 4 bases at J, with 7 bases between the two ends. CDR3 sequence (DNA): TGTGCCAGTCAGGGGTACGAGCAGTACTTC. As protein: CASQGYEQYF.

The chain has TRBV30 and TRBJ1-3; D may be TRBD1 (5 bases). The V and J ends lost 2 bases and 4 bases respectively, with 12 bases between them. The CDR3 runs to 14 residues. Germline loops: CDR1 GTSNPN, CDR2 SVGIG (reference sequence). CDR3: CAWSRGREGNTIYF. As DNA, the CDR3 is TGTGCCTGGAGTCGGGGCAGGGAAGGAAACACCATATATTTT.

The chain recombines TRBV4-3 with TRBJ2-7; TRBD1 aligns across 7 bases. CDR1 is LGHNA and CDR2 is YSLEER in the germline V gene. The trim removed 2 bases at V and 7 bases at J, leaving 14 bases unmatched. CDR3 length: 16 amino acids. CDR3: CASSQSEPTGVAEQYF. As DNA, the CDR3 is TGCGCCAGCAGCCAATCCGAGCCAACAGGGGTGGCGGAGCAGTACTTC.

This clone was seen only a few times. The CDR3 loop is CASSLVGGPGLSPLHF. CDR3 DNA: TGTGCCAGCAGCTTAGTAGGGGGCCCCGGACTTTCACCCCTCCACTTT. The chain carries TRBV7-2 and TRBJ1-6; TRBD1 matches 7 bases. Trimming removed 1 base from V and 9 bases from J; junction bases left unmatched: 9. The CDR3 loop spans 16 amino acids. The germline V gene has CDR1 SGHTA and CDR2 FQGNSA.

CDR3 bases: TGTGCCAGTAGTATAATAGGGGGGGGAGAGACCCAGTACTTC. Translating gives CASSIIGGGETQYF. The chain carries TRBV19 and TRBJ2-5; D might be TRBD2 (7 bases). V lost 2 bases to trimming and J lost 4 bases, with 11 bases between them. Germline-derived CDR1 and CDR2 are LNHDA and SQIVND (reference sequence). The CDR3 extends over 14 amino acids.

Remarks on this clone: At the DNA level, this CDR3 is encoded by other sequences in the same sample as well. The CDR3 sequence: CASSSTSDSSYEQYF. The DNA of the CDR3 is TGTGCCAGCAGCTCCACTAGCGACAGCTCCTACGAGCAGTACTTC. The gene calls are TRBV7-9 and TRBJ2-7; the match to TRBD2 covers 7 bases. The CDR3 is made up of 15 amino acids. Germline V gene data show CDR1 as SEHNR and CDR2 as FQNEAQ (reference sequence). V lost 4 bases to trimming and J lost 0 bases; unmatched junction nucleotides: 6. Variable domain in full (rest from reference TRBV7-9 and TRBJ2-7): DTGVSQNPRHKITKRGQNVTFRCDPISEHNRLYWYRQTLGQGPEFLTYFQNEAQLEKSRLLSDRFSAERPKGSFSTLEIQRTEQGDSAMYLCASSSTSDSSYEQYFGPGTRLTVT.

V usage is TRBV6-5 and J usage is TRBJ1-1, with D perhaps TRBD1 (5 bases). CDR3 length: 14 residues. Germline V gene sequence: CDR1 MNHEY, CDR2 SVGAGI. Deletions cut 1 base from V and 5 bases from J, with 11 bases between. The CDR3 bases are TGTGCCAGCAGTTACTGGCAGGGAAAGACTGAAGCTTTCTTT. Translated: CASSYWQGKTEAFF.